The clone carrying this T cell receptor beta chain was seen more than once but under ten times. Its antigen is undetermined. Method: immunoSEQ multiplex PCR; TCRdb's copy keeps in-frame clones and lacks some. The profile shows around 140,000 clones, 85% to 95% of them singletons. This specimen belongs to a study of T cell responses to AZD1222 COVID-19 vaccine. Study observations and caveats: Sampled repertoires all dated from after the peak T cell response. When two AZD1222 doses had been given, Spike-specific TCR breadth and depth rose.

Germline loops: CDR1 LNHNV, CDR2 YYDKDF (reference sequence). V lost 4 bases to trimming and J lost 5 bases, with 9 bases between them. The CDR3 totals 13 residues. The sample here was peripheral blood, taken on day 0 of MenACWY control vaccination. J is TRBJ1-5 and V is TRBV15; no clear D gene. The clonotype comes from an adult in good health. The CDR3 protein is CATSIQRYQPQHF. The CDR3 DNA reads TGTGCCACCAGCATCCAAAGGTATCAGCCCCAGCATTTT.